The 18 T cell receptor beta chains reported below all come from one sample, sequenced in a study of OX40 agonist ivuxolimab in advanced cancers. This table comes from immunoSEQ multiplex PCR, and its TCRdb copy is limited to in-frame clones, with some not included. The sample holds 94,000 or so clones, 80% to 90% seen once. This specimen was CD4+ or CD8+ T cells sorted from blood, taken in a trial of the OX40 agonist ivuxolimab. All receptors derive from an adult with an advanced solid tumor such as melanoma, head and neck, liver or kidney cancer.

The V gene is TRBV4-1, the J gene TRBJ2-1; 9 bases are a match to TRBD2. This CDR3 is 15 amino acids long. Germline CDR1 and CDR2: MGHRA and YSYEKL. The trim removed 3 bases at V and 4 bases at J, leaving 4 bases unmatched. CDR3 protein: CASSHGGGGYNEQFF. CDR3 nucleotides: TGCGCCAGCAGCCACGGCGGGGGGGGATACAATGAGCAGTTCTTC.

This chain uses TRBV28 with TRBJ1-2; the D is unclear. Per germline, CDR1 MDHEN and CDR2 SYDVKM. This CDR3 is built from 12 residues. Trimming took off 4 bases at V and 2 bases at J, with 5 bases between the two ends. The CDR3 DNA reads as TGTGCCAGCAGTTCTATCAACTATGGCTACACCTTC. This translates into CASSSINYGYTF.

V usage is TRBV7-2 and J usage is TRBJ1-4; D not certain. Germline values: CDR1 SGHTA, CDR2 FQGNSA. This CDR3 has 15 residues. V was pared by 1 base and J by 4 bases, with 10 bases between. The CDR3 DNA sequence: TGTGCCAGCAGCTTAGGTCAGACCTATAATGAAAAACTGTTTTTT. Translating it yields CASSLGQTYNEKLFF.

The CDR3 DNA is TGCAGCGTTGCGGCCTGGACTAGCGGGGGTGATGAGCAGTTCTTC. This encodes CSVAAWTSGGDEQFF. The chain recombines TRBV29-1 with TRBJ2-1, with TRBD2 identical over 13 bases. V shed 4 bases and J 8 bases; nucleotides not matched to a gene: 8. This CDR3 is 15 amino acids long. Germline CDR1 reads SQVTM; CDR2 reads ANQGSEA.

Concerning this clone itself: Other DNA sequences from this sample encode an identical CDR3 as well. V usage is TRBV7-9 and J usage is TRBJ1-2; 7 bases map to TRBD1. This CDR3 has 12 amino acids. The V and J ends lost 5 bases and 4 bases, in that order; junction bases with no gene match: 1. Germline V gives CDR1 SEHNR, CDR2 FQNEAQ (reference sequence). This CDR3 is CASSRTGYGYTF. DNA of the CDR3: TGTGCCAGCAGCAGGACAGGCTATGGCTACACCTTC.

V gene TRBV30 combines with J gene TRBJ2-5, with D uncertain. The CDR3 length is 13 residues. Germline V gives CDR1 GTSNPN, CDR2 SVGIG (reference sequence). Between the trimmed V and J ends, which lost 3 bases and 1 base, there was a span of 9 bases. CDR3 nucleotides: TGTGCCTGGAGGACGGCGGCCCAAGAGACCCAGTACTTC. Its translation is CAWRTAAQETQYF.

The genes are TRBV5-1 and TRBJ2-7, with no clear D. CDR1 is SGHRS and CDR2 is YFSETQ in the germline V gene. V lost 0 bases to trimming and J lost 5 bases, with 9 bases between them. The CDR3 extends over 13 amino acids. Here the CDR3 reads CASSLALVDEQYF. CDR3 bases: TGCGCCAGCAGCTTGGCTCTAGTCGACGAGCAGTACTTC. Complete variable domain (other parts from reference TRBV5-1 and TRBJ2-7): KAGVTQTPRYLIKTRGQQVTLSCSPISGHRSVSWYQQTPGQGLQFLFEYFSETQRNKGNFPGRFSGRQFSNSRSEMNVSTLELGDSALYLCASSLALVDEQYFGPGTRLTVT.

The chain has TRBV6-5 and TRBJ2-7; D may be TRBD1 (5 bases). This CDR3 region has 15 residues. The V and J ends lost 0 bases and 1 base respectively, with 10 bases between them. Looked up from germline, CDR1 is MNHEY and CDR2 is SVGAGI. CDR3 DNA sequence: TGTGCCAGCAGTTACTCAGGAGACAGTTCCTACGAGCAGTACGTC. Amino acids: CASSYSGDSSYEQYV.

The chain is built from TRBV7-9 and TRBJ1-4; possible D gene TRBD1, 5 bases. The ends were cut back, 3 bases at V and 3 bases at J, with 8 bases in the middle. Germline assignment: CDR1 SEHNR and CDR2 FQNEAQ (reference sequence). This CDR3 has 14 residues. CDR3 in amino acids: CASSFGGSNEKLFF. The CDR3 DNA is TGTGCCAGCAGCTTCGGGGGGTCTAATGAAAAACTGTTTTTT. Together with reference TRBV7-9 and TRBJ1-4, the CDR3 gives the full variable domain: DTGVSQNPRHKITKRGQNVTFRCDPISEHNRLYWYRQTLGQGPEFLTYFQNEAQLEKSRLLSDRFSAERPKGSFSTLEIQRTEQGDSAMYLCASSFGGSNEKLFFGSGTQLSVL.

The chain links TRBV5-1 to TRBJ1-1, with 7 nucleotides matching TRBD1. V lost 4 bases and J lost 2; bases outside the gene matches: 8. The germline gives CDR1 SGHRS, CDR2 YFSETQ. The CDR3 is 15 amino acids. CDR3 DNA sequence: TGCGCCAGCAGCCCAGGACAGGTCCGTAACACTGAAGCTTTCTTT. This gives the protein CASSPGQVRNTEAFF.

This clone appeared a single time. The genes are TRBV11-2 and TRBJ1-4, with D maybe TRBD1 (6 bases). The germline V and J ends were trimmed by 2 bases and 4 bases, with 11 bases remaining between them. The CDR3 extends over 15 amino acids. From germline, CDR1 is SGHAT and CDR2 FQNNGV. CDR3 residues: CASSLTGQLNEKLFF. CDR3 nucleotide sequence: TGTGCCAGCAGCTTAACGGGACAACTTAATGAAAAACTGTTTTTT.

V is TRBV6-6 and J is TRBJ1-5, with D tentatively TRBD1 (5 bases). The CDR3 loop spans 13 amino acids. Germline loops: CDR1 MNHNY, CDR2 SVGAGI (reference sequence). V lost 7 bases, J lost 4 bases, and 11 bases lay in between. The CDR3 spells CASTKDTNQPQHF. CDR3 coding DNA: TGTGCCAGCACCAAGGACACAAATCAGCCCCAGCATTTT.

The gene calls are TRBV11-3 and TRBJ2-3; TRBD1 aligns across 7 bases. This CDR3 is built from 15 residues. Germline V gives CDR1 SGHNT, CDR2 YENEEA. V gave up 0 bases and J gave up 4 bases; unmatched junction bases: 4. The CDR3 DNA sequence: TGTGCCAGCAGCTTAGATGGGGGACAGTCAGATACGCAGTATTTT. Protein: CASSLDGGQSDTQYF.

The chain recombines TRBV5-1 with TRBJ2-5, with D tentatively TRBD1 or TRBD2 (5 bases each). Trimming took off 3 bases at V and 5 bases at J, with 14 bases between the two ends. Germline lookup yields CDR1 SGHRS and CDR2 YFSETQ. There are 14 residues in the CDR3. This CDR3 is CASSSGTREETQYF. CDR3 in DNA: TGCGCCAGCAGCTCCGGGACCCGAGAGGAGACCCAGTACTTC. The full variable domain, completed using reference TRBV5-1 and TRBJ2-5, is KAGVTQTPRYLIKTRGQQVTLSCSPISGHRSVSWYQQTPGQGLQFLFEYFSETQRNKGNFPGRFSGRQFSNSRSEMNVSTLELGDSALYLCASSSGTREETQYFGPGTRLLVL.

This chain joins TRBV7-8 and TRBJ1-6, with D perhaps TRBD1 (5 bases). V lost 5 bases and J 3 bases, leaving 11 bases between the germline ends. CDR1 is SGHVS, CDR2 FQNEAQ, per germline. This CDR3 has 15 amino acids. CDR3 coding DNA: TGTGCCAGCAGCCCCGACAGCCTCTATAATTCACCCCTCCACTTT. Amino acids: CASSPDSLYNSPLHF.

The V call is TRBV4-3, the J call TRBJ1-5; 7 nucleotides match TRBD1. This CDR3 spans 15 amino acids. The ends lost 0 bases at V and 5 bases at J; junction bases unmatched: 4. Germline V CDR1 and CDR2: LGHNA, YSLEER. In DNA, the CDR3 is TGCGCCAGCAGCCAAGATTCAGGGGGGTATCAGCCCCAGCATTTT. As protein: CASSQDSGGYQPQHF.

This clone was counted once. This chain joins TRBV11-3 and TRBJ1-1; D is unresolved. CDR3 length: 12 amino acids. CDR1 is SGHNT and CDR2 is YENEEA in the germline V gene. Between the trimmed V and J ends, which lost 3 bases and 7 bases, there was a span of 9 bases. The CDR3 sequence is CASSFDGNEAFF. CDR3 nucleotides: TGTGCCAGCAGCTTCGACGGGAATGAAGCTTTCTTT.

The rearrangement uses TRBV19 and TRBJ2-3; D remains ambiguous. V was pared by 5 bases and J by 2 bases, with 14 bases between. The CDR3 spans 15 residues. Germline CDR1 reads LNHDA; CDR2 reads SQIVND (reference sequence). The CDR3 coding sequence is TGTGCCAGTAGTCTAGGACGGCGTAACACAGATACGCAGTATTTT. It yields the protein CASSLGRRNTDTQYF. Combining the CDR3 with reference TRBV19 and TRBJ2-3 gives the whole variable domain DGGITQSPKYLFRKEGQNVTLSCEQNLNHDAMYWYRQDPGQGLRLIYYSQIVNDFQKGDIAEGYSVSREKKESFPLTVTSAQKNPTAFYLCASSLGRRNTDTQYFGPGTRLTVL.